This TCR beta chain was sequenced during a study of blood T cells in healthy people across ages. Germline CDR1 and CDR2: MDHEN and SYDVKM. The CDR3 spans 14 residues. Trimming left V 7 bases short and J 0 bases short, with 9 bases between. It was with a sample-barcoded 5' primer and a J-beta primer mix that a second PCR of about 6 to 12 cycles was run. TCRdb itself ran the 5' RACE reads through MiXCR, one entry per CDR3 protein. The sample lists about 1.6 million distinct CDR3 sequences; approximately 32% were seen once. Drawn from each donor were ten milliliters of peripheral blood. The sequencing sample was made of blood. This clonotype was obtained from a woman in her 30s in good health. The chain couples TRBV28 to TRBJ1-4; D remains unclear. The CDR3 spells CASTRPTTNEKLFF. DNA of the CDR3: TGTGCCAGCACCAGGCCTACAACTAATGAAAAACTGTTTTTT.